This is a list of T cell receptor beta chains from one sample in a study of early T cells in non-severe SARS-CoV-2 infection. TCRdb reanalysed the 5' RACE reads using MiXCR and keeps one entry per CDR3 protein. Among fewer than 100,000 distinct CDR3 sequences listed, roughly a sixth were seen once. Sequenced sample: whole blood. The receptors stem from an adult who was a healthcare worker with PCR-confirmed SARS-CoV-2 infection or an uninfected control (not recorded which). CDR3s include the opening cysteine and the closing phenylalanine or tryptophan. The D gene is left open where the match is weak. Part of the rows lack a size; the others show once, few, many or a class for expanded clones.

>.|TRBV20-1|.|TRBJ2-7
TGCAGTGCTAGAGATCGTGGGGGCTCCTACGAGCAGTACTTC
CSARDRGGSYEQYF
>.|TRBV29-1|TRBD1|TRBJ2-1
TGCAGCGTTGACAGGGGGCCATACAATGAGCAGTTCTTC
CSVDRGPYNEQFF
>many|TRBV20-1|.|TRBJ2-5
TGCAGTGCCCAACCAGGAGGCGAGACCCAGTACTTC
CSAQPGGETQYF
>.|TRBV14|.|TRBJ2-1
TGTGCCAGCAGCCCCCAACTAGGCAATGAGCAGTTCTTC
CASSPQLGNEQFF
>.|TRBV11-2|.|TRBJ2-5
TGTGCCAACAGCCTGTCGTGGGGTCAAGAGACCCAGTACTTC
CANSLSWGQETQYF
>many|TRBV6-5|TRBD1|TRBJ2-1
TGTGCCAGCACCCCGATCGACAGGGGGCATGAGCAGTTCTTC
CASTPIDRGHEQFF
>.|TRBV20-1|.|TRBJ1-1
TGCAGTGCTAGATCCCCGGGTCTCGGGATGAACACTGAAGCTTTCTTT
CSARSPGLGMNTEAFF
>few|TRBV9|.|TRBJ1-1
TGTGCCAGCAGCGTCGGGGACACTGAAGCTTTCTTT
CASSVGDTEAFF
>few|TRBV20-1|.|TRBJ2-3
TGCAGTGCTATACGGACAGCAGATACGCAGTATTTT
CSAIRTADTQYF
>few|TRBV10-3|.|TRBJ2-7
TGTGCCATCAGCGGTAATCCCTACGAGCAGTACTTC
CAISGNPYEQYF